This TCR beta chain was sequenced in a study of cytomegalovirus exposure and HLA in healthy donors. Amplification used 60 Vbeta primers and 13 Jbeta primers. Clones were read by immunoSEQ multiplex PCR, and TCRdb kept only the in-frame ones, dropping some. The repertoire holds 150,000 or so clones, with about four fifths as singletons. The CDR3 loop spans 16 amino acids. CDR1 SGHNT and CDR2 YYREEE come from the germline V gene (reference sequence). J gave up 2 bases and V 0 bases, and 7 bases lay outside the gene matches. The chain has TRBV5-4 and TRBJ2-5; 7 bases agree with TRBD1. Sequenced input: PBMCs. This sequence was found in a man under 40 in good health and CMV-seronegative. CDR3 protein: CASSLGAGTAQETQYF. CDR3 sequence (DNA): TGTGCCAGCAGCTTGGGGGCCGGGACAGCTCAAGAGACCCAGTACTTC.